The clone carrying this T cell receptor (beta chain) turned up a few times. The source of the sample is a study of early T cells in non-severe SARS-CoV-2 infection. Looking at the study overall: From unsorted whole blood, bulk RNA was sequenced, and the chains remained unpaired.

Germline values: CDR1 MNHEY, CDR2 SMNVEV (reference sequence). The CDR3 loop spans 15 amino acids. The V end lost 6 bases, the J end lost 4 bases, and 18 bases lay between the germline ends. In the library, individual cDNA molecules carried attached unique molecular identifiers. Using its own MiXCR run on the 5' RACE reads, TCRdb lists one record per CDR3 protein. The data contain 75,000 to 90,000 distinct CDR3 sequences, 5% to 7% of them singletons. The V gene is TRBV27, the J gene TRBJ1-1; perhaps TRBD1 as D (6 bases). Material: whole blood. The origin of this receptor is an adult who was a healthcare worker with PCR-confirmed SARS-CoV-2 infection or an uninfected control (not recorded which). CDR3 protein: CASRNARGARTEAFF. The CDR3, as DNA: TGTGCCAGCAGGAACGCCCGGGGGGCGCGCACTGAAGCTTTCTTT.